The 2 T cell receptor beta chains in this list originate from one sample, sequenced in a study of regulatory T cells in long-lasting Graves disease. Time point of the sample: newly diagnosed GD, antithyroid drugs for less than 3 months. The TCR library was made from RNA that had been extracted from PBMCs in TRIzol. Combining iRepertoire HTBI primers with Arm-PCR of CDR3 regions, the authors built TCR beta libraries. TCRdb used MiXCR to reprocess the multiplex PCR reads, holding one entry per CDR3 protein. The data hold roughly 610,000 distinct CDR3 sequences, with 15% to 20% observed a single time. This sample also belongs to another study, concerning T cells in Graves' hyperthyroidism and ophthalmopathy.

The sample consisted of peripheral blood mononuclear cells (PBMCs), taken at new diagnosis, from a patient treated with antithyroid drugs. The receptors derive from a man aged 18 to 29 with Graves disease.

CDR3 region: CASSYSLGETGNTIYF. DNA for the CDR3: TGTGCCAGCAGTTACTCGCTAGGGGAAACTGGAAACACCATATATTTT. This chain uses TRBV6-5 with TRBJ1-3, with D tentatively TRBD1 (5 bases). Trimming left V 0 bases short and J 2 bases short, with 11 bases between. CDR1 and CDR2 from the germline V gene are MNHEY and SVGAGI. This CDR3 comprises 16 residues.

The table lists this clonotype with many counts. The CDR3 spells CASSSGLAGRTDTQYF. As DNA, the CDR3 is TGTGCCAGCAGTTCCGGACTAGCGGGGCGCACAGATACGCAGTATTTT. The genes are TRBV28 and TRBJ2-3; TRBD2 matches at 12 bases. J was trimmed by 1 base and V by 4 bases; bases with no gene match: 3. Germline V gene sequence: CDR1 MDHEN, CDR2 SYDVKM. The CDR3 totals 16 residues.